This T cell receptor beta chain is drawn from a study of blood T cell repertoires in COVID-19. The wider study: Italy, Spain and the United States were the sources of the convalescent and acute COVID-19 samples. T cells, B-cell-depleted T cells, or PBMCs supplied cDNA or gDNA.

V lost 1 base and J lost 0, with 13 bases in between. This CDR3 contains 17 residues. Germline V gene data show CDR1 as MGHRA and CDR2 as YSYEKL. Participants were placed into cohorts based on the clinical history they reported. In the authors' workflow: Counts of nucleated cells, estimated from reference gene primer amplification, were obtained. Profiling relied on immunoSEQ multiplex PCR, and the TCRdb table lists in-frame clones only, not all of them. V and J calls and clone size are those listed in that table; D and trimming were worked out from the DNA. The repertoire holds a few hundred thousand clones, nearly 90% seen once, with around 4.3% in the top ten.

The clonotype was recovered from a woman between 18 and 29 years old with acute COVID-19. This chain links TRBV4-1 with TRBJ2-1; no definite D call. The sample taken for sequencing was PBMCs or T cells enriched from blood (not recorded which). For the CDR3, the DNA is TGCGCCAGCAGCCAAGGGAGTAACGTTCGCTCCTACAATGAGCAGTTCTTC. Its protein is CASSQGSNVRSYNEQFF.